The 12 T cell receptor beta chains in this list originate from one sample, sequenced in a study of tissue T cells after allogeneic stem cell transplantation. Generated by immunoSEQ multiplex PCR, the TCRdb table keeps only in-frame clones and is missing some. The table has roughly 1,600 clones, 82% seen once. Steroid-refractory graft-versus-host disease after allogeneic hematopoietic cell transplant qualified adults for prospective research-autopsy enrollment. The specimen comprised stomach tissue, sampled at autopsy. The origin of the receptors is a male patient over 55 with steroid-refractory graft-versus-host disease after an allogeneic stem cell transplant. The graft donor may be the source of some T cells.

The chain recombines TRBV11-2 with TRBJ2-5; the D is unclear. CDR1 SGHAT and CDR2 FQNNGV come from the germline V gene. The CDR3 spans 14 residues. Trimming pared 3 bases from V and 1 base from J, leaving 9 bases between. CDR3 protein: CASSLALAQETQYF. CDR3 in DNA: TGTGCCAGCAGCTTGGCGTTGGCCCAAGAGACCCAGTACTTC.

The chain links TRBV12-3 or TRBV12-4 to TRBJ1-5, with D maybe TRBD1 (6 bases). The CDR3 loop spans 12 amino acids. Between the trimmed V and J ends, which lost 6 bases and 7 bases, there was a span of 10 bases. The DNA of the CDR3 is TGTGCCAGCAGCGACAGGTTCCAGCCCCAGCATTTT. The encoded protein is CASSDRFQPQHF.

The CDR3 DNA reads TGTGCCAGCAGTGTTGAAGGGGGAGAGACCCAGTACTTC. Residues: CASSVEGGETQYF. The chain links TRBV2 to TRBJ2-5; D possibly corresponds to TRBD1 (6 bases). Germline values: CDR1 SNHLY, CDR2 FYNNEI. There are 13 residues in the CDR3. Between the trimmed V and J ends, which lost 4 bases and 4 bases, there was a span of 10 bases.

The chain employs TRBV23-1 and TRBJ1-2; D remains unclear. TRBV23-1 is given ORF status, its function remaining uncertain. The V and J ends lost 2 bases and 7 bases respectively, with 11 bases between them. This CDR3 comprises 13 residues. The DNA of the CDR3 is TGCGCCAGCAGTCAACAAAGTGTGGGTGGCTACACCTTC. Translated, it gives CASSQQSVGGYTF.

This sequence joins TRBV28 and TRBJ2-7, with D hard to call. V was cut by 3 bases and J by 10 bases, with 10 bases left in between. Germline CDR1 reads MDHEN; CDR2 reads SYDVKM. The CDR3 consists of 11 residues. CDR3 region: CASSLMTIQYF. The CDR3 DNA reads TGTGCCAGCAGTTTGATGACAATTCAGTACTTC.

The chain couples TRBV10-1 to TRBJ2-7; D is perhaps TRBD1 or TRBD2 (6 bases each). The CDR3 extends over 16 amino acids. CDR1 is WNHNN, CDR2 SYGVQD, per germline (reference sequence). V was trimmed by 6 bases and J by 0 bases, leaving 18 bases between them. The CDR3 protein is CASREIQGLCSYEQYF. CDR3 sequence (DNA): TGCGCCAGCAGGGAGATACAGGGACTCTGCTCCTACGAGCAGTACTTC.

V gene TRBV2 combines with J gene TRBJ2-5, with D tentatively TRBD1 (6 bases). The V gene's germline CDR1 is SNHLY and CDR2 FYNNEI. V lost 8 bases and J 4 bases, leaving 8 bases between the germline ends. CDR3 size: 11 residues. CDR3 nucleotides: TGTGCCAGCGGGACATTAGAGACCCAGTACTTC. The encoded protein is CASGTLETQYF.

The gene calls are TRBV30 and TRBJ1-2; TRBD1 agrees at 8 bases. The CDR3 is made up of 14 amino acids. The J segment lost 2 bases and the V segment lost 0 bases, leaving 2 bases of the junction unmatched. CDR1 and CDR2 from the germline V gene are GTSNPN and SVGIG (reference sequence). The chain's CDR3 is CAWSVRTGNYGYTF. The CDR3 nucleotides read TGTGCCTGGAGTGTACGGACAGGGAACTATGGCTACACCTTC.

The rearrangement joins TRBV30 to TRBJ2-5, with D hard to call. V was shortened by 4 bases and J by 0 bases, with 6 bases between the two germline ends. Germline CDR1 and CDR2: GTSNPN and SVGIG (reference sequence). This CDR3 has 12 amino acids. The CDR3 here is CAWKGNQETQYF. The CDR3 DNA sequence: TGTGCCTGGAAAGGTAACCAAGAGACCCAGTACTTC.

This clone came up a few times. The CDR3 DNA is TGTGCCAGCAGCCAGGAGGGGAGTAAGGCCGGGGAGCTGTTTTTT. Translating it yields CASSQEGSKAGELFF. This chain uses TRBV3-1 (or the pseudogene TRBV3-2) with TRBJ2-2; perhaps TRBD2 as D (6 bases). The CDR3 is 15 amino acids. V shed 3 bases and J shed 6 bases, with 14 bases lying between them. Per germline, CDR1 LGHDT and CDR2 YNNKEL (reference sequence).

V usage is TRBV5-1 and J usage is TRBJ2-7, with 7 positions matching TRBD2. The CDR3 has 15 residues. V lost 0 bases to trimming and J lost 4 bases; unmatched junction nucleotides: 7. The V gene's germline CDR1 is SGHRS and CDR2 YFSETQ. The CDR3 here is CASSLDGTTSYEQYF. CDR3 coding DNA: TGCGCCAGCAGCTTGGATGGGACTACTTCTTACGAGCAGTACTTC.

The chain recombines TRBV28 with TRBJ1-2, with D unclear. This CDR3 comprises 15 residues. Trimming stripped 5 bases from V and 5 bases from J, with 18 bases between. CDR1 is MDHEN, CDR2 SYDVKM, per germline. The DNA for the CDR3 is TGTGCCAGCAGTGATCCCTTCGGGATCAATTATGGCTACACCTTC. It translates to CASSDPFGINYGYTF.